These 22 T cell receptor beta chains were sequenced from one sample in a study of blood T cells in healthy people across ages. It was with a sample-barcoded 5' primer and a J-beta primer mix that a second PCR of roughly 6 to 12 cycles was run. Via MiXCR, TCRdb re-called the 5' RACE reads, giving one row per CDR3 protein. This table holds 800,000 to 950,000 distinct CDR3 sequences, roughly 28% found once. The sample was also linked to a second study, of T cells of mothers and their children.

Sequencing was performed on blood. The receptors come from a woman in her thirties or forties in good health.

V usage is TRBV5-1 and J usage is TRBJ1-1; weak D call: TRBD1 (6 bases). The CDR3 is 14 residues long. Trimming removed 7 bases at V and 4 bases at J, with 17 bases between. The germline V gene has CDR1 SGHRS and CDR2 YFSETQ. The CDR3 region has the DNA TGCGCCAGCCATCATGGGGGCGCGGGCACTGAAGCTTTCTTT. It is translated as CASHHGGAGTEAFF.

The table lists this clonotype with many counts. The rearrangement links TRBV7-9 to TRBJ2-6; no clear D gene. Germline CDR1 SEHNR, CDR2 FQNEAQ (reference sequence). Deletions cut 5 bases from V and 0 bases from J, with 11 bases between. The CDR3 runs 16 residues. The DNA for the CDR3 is TGTGCCAGCAGCATAGGCAAGTACTCTGGGGCCAACGTCCTGACTTTC. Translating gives CASSIGKYSGANVLTF.

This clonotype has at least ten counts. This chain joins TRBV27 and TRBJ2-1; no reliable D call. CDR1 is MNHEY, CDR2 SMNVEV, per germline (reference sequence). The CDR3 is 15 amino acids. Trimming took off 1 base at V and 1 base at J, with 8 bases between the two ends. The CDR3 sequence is CASSLYLGSYNEQFF. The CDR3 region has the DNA TGTGCCAGCAGTTTATATCTAGGGTCCTACAATGAGCAGTTCTTC.

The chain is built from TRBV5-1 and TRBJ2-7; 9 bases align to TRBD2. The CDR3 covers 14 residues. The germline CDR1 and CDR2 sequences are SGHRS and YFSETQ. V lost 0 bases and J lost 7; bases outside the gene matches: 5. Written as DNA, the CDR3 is TGCGCCAGCAGCTTGGGGGCTAGCGGGGATGAGCAGTACTTC. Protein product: CASSLGASGDEQYF.

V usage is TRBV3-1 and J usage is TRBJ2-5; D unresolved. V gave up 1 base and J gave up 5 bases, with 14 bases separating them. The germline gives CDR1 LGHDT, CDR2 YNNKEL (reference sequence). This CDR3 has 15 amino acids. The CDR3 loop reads CASSQGRLIRETQYF. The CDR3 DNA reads TGTGCCAGCAGCCAAGGCAGGTTAATTAGGGAGACCCAGTACTTC.

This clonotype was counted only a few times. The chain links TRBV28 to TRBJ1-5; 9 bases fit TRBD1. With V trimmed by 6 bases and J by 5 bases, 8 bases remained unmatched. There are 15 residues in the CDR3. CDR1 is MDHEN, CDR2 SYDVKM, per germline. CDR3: CASSPAGQGHQPQHF. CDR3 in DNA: TGTGCCAGCAGCCCAGCGGGACAGGGTCATCAGCCCCAGCATTTT.

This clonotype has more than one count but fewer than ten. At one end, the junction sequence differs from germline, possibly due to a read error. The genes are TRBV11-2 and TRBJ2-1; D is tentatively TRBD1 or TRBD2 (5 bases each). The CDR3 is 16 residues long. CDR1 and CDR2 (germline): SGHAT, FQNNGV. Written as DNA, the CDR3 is TGTGCCGGCAGCTTAGTCGGACACGGGGCTTACAATGAGCAGTTCTTC. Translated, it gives CAGSLVGHGAYNEQFF.

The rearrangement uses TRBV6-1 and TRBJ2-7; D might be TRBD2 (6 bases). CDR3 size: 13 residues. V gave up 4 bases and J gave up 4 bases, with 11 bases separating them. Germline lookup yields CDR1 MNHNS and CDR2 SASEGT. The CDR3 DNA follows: TGTGCCAGCAGTGTCCTCCGGGAGTACGAGCAGTACTTC. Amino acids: CASSVLREYEQYF.

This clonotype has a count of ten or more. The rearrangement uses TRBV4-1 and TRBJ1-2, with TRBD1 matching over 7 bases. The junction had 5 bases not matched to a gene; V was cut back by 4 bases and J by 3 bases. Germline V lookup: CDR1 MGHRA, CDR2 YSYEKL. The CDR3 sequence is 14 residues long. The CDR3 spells CASSRPDRDYGYTF. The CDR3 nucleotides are TGCGCCAGCAGCCGACCCGACAGGGACTATGGCTACACCTTC.

Here the CDR3 DNA reads TGCAGCATTAGAGACAGGGTACTCCAAGAGACCCAGTTCTTC. Protein: CSIRDRVLQETQFF. This sequence joins TRBV29-1 and TRBJ2-5; 7 positions agree with TRBD1. The end of the DNA aligns better with TRBJ2-1, so the J call may be wrong. This CDR3 is built from 14 residues. Per germline, CDR1 SQVTM and CDR2 ANQGSEA.

Here the CDR3 DNA reads TGTGCCAGCAGTTTTGGGGGCTACTCCTACAATGAGCAGTACTTC. Its protein is CASSFGGYSYNEQYF. The chain combines TRBV12-3 or TRBV12-4 with TRBJ2-1, with D possibly matching TRBD1 (6 bases). The J call may be mistaken, given a closer DNA end match to TRBJ2-7. The CDR3 is 15 amino acids.

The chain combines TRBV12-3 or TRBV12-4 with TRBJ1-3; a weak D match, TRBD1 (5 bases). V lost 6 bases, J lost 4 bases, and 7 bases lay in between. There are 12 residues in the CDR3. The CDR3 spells CASSQGGNTIYF. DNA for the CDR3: TGTGCCAGCAGCCAGGGAGGAAACACCATATATTTT.

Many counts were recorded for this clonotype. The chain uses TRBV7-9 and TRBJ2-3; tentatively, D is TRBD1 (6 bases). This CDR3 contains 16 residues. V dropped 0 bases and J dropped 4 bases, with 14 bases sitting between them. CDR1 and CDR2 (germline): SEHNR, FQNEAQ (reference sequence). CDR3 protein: CASSLADRPPADTQYF. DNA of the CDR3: TGTGCCAGCAGCTTAGCCGACAGGCCTCCCGCAGATACGCAGTATTTT.

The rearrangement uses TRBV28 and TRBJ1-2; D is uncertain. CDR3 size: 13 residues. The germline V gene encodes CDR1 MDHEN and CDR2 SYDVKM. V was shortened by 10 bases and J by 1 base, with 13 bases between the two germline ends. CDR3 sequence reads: CATNMRVNYGYTF. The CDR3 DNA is TGTGCCACCAATATGAGGGTTAACTATGGCTACACCTTC.

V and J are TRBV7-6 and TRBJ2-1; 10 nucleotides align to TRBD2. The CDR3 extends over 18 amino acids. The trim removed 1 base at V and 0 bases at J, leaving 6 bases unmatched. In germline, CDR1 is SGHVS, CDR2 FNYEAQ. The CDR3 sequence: CASSLELAGLNSYNEQFF. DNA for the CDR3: TGTGCCAGCAGCTTAGAACTAGCGGGACTAAACTCCTACAATGAGCAGTTCTTC.

Here the CDR3 reads CASSVDLAGRAPLHF. The CDR3 DNA sequence: TGTGCCAGCAGCGTAGATCTGGCAGGGAGGGCACCCCTCCACTTT. This chain joins TRBV9 and TRBJ1-6, with D possibly being TRBD1 (5 bases). The CDR3 runs 15 residues. The germline V and J ends were trimmed by 0 bases and 11 bases, with 15 bases remaining between them. In germline, CDR1 is SGDLS, CDR2 YYNGEE.

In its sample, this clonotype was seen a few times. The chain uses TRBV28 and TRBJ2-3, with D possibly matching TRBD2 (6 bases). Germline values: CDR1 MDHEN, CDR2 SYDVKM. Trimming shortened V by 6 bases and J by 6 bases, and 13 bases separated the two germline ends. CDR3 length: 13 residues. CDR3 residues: CASRPGTPDTQYF. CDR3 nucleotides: TGTGCCAGCAGACCCGGGACTCCTGATACGCAGTATTTT.

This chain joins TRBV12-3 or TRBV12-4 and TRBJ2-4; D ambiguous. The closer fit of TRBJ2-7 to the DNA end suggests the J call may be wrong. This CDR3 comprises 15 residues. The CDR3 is CASSLVSVDSHEQYF. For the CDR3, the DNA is TGTGCCAGCAGTTTAGTGTCTGTGGATTCGCACGAGCAGTACTTC.

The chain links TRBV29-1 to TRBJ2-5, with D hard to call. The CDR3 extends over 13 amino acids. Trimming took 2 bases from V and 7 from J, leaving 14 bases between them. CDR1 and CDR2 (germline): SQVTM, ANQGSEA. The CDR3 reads CSVELWQDGTQYF. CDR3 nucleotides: TGCAGCGTTGAACTGTGGCAGGATGGGACCCAGTACTTC. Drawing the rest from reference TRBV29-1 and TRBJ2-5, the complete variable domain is SAVISQKPSRDICQRGTSLTIQCQVDSQVTMMFWYRQQPGQSLTLIATANQGSEATYESGFVIDKFPISRPNLTFSTLTVSNMSPEDSSIYLCSVELWQDGTQYFGPGTRLLVL.

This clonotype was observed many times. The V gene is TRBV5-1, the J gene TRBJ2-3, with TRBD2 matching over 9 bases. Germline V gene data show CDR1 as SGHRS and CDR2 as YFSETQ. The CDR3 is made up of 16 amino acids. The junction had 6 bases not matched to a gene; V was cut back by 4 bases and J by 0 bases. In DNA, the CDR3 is TGCGCCAGCAGCCTCTATAGCGGGAGCAGCACAGATACGCAGTATTTT. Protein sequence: CASSLYSGSSTDTQYF.

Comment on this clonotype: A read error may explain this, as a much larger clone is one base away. In DNA form, the CDR3 reads TGCGCCAGCGGCCAACTTCAGGGATCAGCTAATGAAAAACTGTTTTTT. Translation: CASGQLQGSANEKLFF. V and J are TRBV4-1 and TRBJ1-4; maybe TRBD1 (5 bases). Germline-derived CDR1 and CDR2 are MGHRA and YSYEKL. The CDR3 spans 16 residues.

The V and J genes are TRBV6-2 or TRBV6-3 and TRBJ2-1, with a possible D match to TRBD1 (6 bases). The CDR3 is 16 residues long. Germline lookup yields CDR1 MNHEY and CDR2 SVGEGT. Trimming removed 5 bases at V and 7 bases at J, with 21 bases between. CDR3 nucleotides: TGTGCCAGCAGTCCCTTCGGGCGACAGGTTCCGAATGAGCAGTTCTTC. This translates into CASSPFGRQVPNEQFF.